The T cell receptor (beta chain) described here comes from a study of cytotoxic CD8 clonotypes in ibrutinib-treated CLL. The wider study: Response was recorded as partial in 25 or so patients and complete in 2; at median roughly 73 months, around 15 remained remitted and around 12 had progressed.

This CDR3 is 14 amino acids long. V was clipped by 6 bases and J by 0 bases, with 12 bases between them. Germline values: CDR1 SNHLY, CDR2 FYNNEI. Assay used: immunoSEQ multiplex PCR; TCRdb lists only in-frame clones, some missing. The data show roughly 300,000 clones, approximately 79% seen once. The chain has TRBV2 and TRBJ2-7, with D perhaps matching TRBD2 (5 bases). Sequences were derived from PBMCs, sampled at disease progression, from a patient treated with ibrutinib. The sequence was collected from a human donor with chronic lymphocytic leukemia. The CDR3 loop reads CASSLDGVSYEQYF. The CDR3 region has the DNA TGTGCCAGCAGCCTGGACGGGGTCTCCTACGAGCAGTACTTC.